This T cell receptor beta chain is drawn from a study of T-cell reconstitution after alpha-beta-depleted transplantation in children. Study-level points and caveats: Fresh T-cell production supplied most of the T-cell counts and diversity seen one year after transplant. Recipient T cells and thymic progenitors that survived gave rise to the high TCRbeta diversity observed at day 60 in some patients. Two months or so post-transplant, alpha-beta T cells reportedly derived from several hundred expanded graft clones.

Preparation of the TCRbeta library involved a method that used unique molecular identifiers. From the PCR reads, TCRdb called clonotypes with MiXCR, one entry per CDR3 protein. This table holds 700,000 to 950,000 distinct CDR3 sequences, under 20% found once. CDR3 length: 20 residues. Trimming left V 4 bases short and J 5 bases short, with 30 bases between. From germline, CDR1 is SGHAT and CDR2 FQNNGV. Details on this clonotype: The target antigen is unknown.

Here the sequenced sample was PBMCs, mostly from graft donor cells, taken 360 days after TCRalphabeta/CD19-depleted stem cell transplant. The chain carries TRBV11-2 and TRBJ2-1; the D gene is possibly TRBD2 (7 bases). The clonotype was recovered from a male patient under 18 who had a stem cell transplant for acute lymphoblastic leukemia, so the T cells may come from the graft donor. The CDR3: CASSSGGRAGTPLIHNEQFF. The CDR3 coding sequence is TGTGCCAGCAGCTCGGGTGGGAGGGCTGGGACACCTCTCATCCACAATGAGCAGTTCTTC.